This is a list of T cell receptor beta chains from one sample in a study of blood T cell repertoires in COVID-19. TCRdb keeps only in-frame clones here, not all; method: immunoSEQ multiplex PCR. The top ten clones hold roughly 4% of a sample with about 300,000 clones, 65% to 90% of them seen once. Material: PBMCs or T cells enriched from blood (not recorded which). The receptor source for this set is a man younger than 40 who had recovered from COVID-19. Each CDR3 is given with its conserved first and last residue. The D gene is left open where the match is weak. Size tells how often a clone was seen (once, few, many) or the class of an expanded clone, and some rows leave it out.

V: TRBV5-1; D: TRBD1; J: TRBJ2-3; size: .; CDR3: CASSVQTGGADTQYF; DNA: TGCGCCAGCAGCGTTCAGACAGGGGGGGCGGATACGCAGTATTTT
V: TRBV19; D: TRBD2; J: TRBJ2-7; size: .; CDR3: CASSRSGGSYEQYF; DNA: TGTGCCAGTAGTCGTAGCGGGGGATCCTACGAGCAGTACTTC
V: TRBV6-5; D: .; J: TRBJ1-5; size: .; CDR3: CASSPTGINQPQHF; DNA: TGTGCCAGCAGTCCGACGGGAATAAATCAGCCCCAGCATTTT
V: TRBV24-1; D: TRBD2; J: TRBJ2-3; size: .; CDR3: CATASGKSTDTQYF; DNA: TGTGCCACCGCTAGCGGCAAAAGCACAGATACGCAGTATTTT
V: TRBV7-2; D: TRBD2; J: TRBJ2-2; size: few; CDR3: CASSRTGTSGTGELFF; DNA: TGTGCCAGCAGCCGTACCGGGACTAGCGGCACCGGGGAGCTGTTTTTT
V: TRBV4-2; D: TRBD1; J: TRBJ2-1; size: .; CDR3: CASSNPTGAQGNEQFF; DNA: TGTGCCAGCAGCAACCCGACAGGGGCGCAGGGCAATGAGCAGTTCTTC
V: TRBV9; D: .; J: TRBJ2-5; size: .; CDR3: CASSVEDRETQYF; DNA: TGTGCCAGCAGCGTAGAGGACAGAGAGACCCAGTACTTC
V: TRBV27; D: TRBD1; J: TRBJ1-2; size: once; CDR3: CASSPGTGRYGYTF; DNA: TGTGCCAGCAGCCCCGGGACAGGGCGCTATGGCTACACCTTC
V: TRBV18; D: .; J: TRBJ2-7; size: .; CDR3: CASSLRGYEQYF; DNA: TGTGCCAGCTCACTACGAGGCTACGAGCAGTACTTC
V: TRBV4-1; D: TRBD1; J: TRBJ1-1; size: .; CDR3: CASSQTGAPEAFF; DNA: TGCGCCAGCAGCCAGACAGGGGCCCCTGAAGCTTTCTTT
V: TRBV10-1; D: TRBD2; J: TRBJ2-1; size: .; CDR3: CASSDGGGADEQFF; DNA: TGCGCCAGCAGTGATGGCGGGGGGGCGGATGAGCAGTTCTTC
V: TRBV18; D: .; J: TRBJ1-6; size: .; CDR3: CASSPKTDNSPLHF; DNA: TGTGCCAGCTCGCCCAAGACAGACAATTCACCCCTCCACTTT
V: TRBV5-1; D: TRBD1; J: TRBJ2-3; size: .; CDR3: CASSFGQGRGIDTQYF; DNA: TGCGCCAGCAGCTTCGGACAGGGGAGGGGTATAGATACGCAGTATTTT
V: TRBV12-3/TRBV12-4; D: .; J: TRBJ2-7; size: .; CDR3: CATGLGPYDEQYF; DNA: TGTGCAACAGGGCTGGGCCCTTACGACGAGCAGTACTTC
V: TRBV4-1; D: .; J: TRBJ1-1; size: .; CDR3: CASSQEQTASRNTEAFF; DNA: TGCGCCAGCAGCCAAGAGCAGACAGCTTCAAGGAACACTGAAGCTTTCTTT
V: TRBV30; D: TRBD1; J: TRBJ1-2; size: .; CDR3: CAWSRGQDYGYTF; DNA: TGTGCCTGGAGTAGAGGACAGGACTATGGCTACACCTTC
V: TRBV30; D: TRBD2; J: TRBJ2-7; size: .; CDR3: CAWNRLAVGGEQYF; DNA: TGTGCCTGGAATCGGTTGGCGGTGGGGGGGGAGCAGTACTTC
V: TRBV4-1; D: .; J: TRBJ2-2; size: .; CDR3: CASSFGTPNTGELFF; DNA: TGCGCCAGCAGCTTCGGGACTCCTAACACCGGGGAGCTGTTTTTT